A selection of T cell receptor beta chains follows, all from one sample in a study of T cell responses to AZD1222 COVID-19 vaccine. The repertoire was sequenced with immunoSEQ multiplex PCR; TCRdb's copy has only in-frame clones and lacks some. The table has just under 150,000 clones, roughly 89% seen once. The source material was peripheral blood, sampled 28 days after the second AZD1222 dose. These receptors came from an adult who received the AZD1222 COVID-19 vaccine. CDR3s include the opening cysteine and the closing phenylalanine or tryptophan. The D gene is left open where the match is weak. Not every row has a clone size; where given, it reads once, few, many or a size class.

j_call: TRBJ1-5; v_call: TRBV7-6; clone_size: -; d_call: -; cdr3_aa: CASSLSPGAGGQPQHF; cdr3_nt: TGTGCCAGCAGCTTATCCCCAGGGGCCGGAGGTCAGCCCCAGCATTTT
j_call: TRBJ2-1; v_call: TRBV25-1; clone_size: -; d_call: -; cdr3_aa: CASTPSADNEQFF; cdr3_nt: TGTGCCAGCACACCCTCCGCGGACAATGAGCAGTTCTTC
j_call: TRBJ2-7; v_call: TRBV11-3; clone_size: once; d_call: TRBD1; cdr3_aa: CASSNRDRPYEQYF; cdr3_nt: TGTGCCAGCAGCAACCGGGACAGGCCCTACGAGCAGTACTTC
j_call: TRBJ1-6; v_call: TRBV29-1; clone_size: -; d_call: -; cdr3_aa: CSRPGTPYNSPLHF; cdr3_nt: TGCAGCCGACCGGGGACACCCTATAATTCACCCCTCCACTTT
j_call: TRBJ2-2; v_call: TRBV19; clone_size: -; d_call: TRBD1; cdr3_aa: CASHRDRRVRSGELFF; cdr3_nt: TGTGCCTCCCACCGGGACAGGAGAGTTCGGAGCGGGGAGCTGTTTTTT
j_call: TRBJ2-1; v_call: TRBV5-1; clone_size: -; d_call: -; cdr3_aa: CASSLGLANEQFF; cdr3_nt: TGCGCCAGCAGCTTGGGGCTAGCGAATGAGCAGTTCTTC
j_call: TRBJ2-7; v_call: TRBV30; clone_size: -; d_call: TRBD1; cdr3_aa: CAWSVQGQGFYEQYF; cdr3_nt: TGTGCCTGGAGTGTACAGGGACAGGGTTTCTACGAGCAGTACTTC
j_call: TRBJ2-4; v_call: TRBV7-9; clone_size: -; d_call: -; cdr3_aa: CASMAIGAKNIQYF; cdr3_nt: TGTGCCAGCATGGCCATTGGGGCCAAAAACATTCAGTACTTC
j_call: TRBJ1-3; v_call: TRBV9; clone_size: -; d_call: -; cdr3_aa: CASSPGPRGGNTIYF; cdr3_nt: TGTGCCAGCAGCCCAGGACCAAGGGGTGGAAACACCATATATTTT
j_call: TRBJ2-4; v_call: TRBV2; clone_size: -; d_call: -; cdr3_aa: CASSEPKRGGSTNIQYF; cdr3_nt: TGTGCCAGCAGTGAACCGAAGAGGGGAGGTTCAACGAACATTCAGTACTTC
j_call: TRBJ1-2; v_call: TRBV6-5; clone_size: -; d_call: TRBD1; cdr3_aa: CASSSGQGIGYTF; cdr3_nt: TGTGCCAGCAGTTCCGGACAGGGCATTGGCTACACCTTC
j_call: TRBJ1-2; v_call: TRBV5-6; clone_size: -; d_call: -; cdr3_aa: CASIGNPVYGYTF; cdr3_nt: TGTGCCAGCATCGGGAACCCTGTCTATGGCTACACCTTC
j_call: TRBJ1-1; v_call: TRBV9; clone_size: -; d_call: TRBD1; cdr3_aa: CASSGGTGARHEAFF; cdr3_nt: TGTGCCAGCAGCGGCGGGACAGGGGCTCGACATGAAGCTTTCTTT
j_call: TRBJ1-2; v_call: TRBV13; clone_size: once; d_call: -; cdr3_aa: CASAGGRAFYGYTF; cdr3_nt: TGTGCCAGCGCCGGCGGCCGAGCTTTCTATGGCTACACCTTC
j_call: TRBJ1-4; v_call: TRBV28; clone_size: -; d_call: -; cdr3_aa: CASSGTVTTNEKLFF; cdr3_nt: TGTGCCAGCAGCGGTACAGTGACTACTAATGAAAAACTGTTTTTT
j_call: TRBJ2-7; v_call: TRBV7-2; clone_size: -; d_call: -; cdr3_aa: CASSLPSYEQYF; cdr3_nt: TGTGCCAGCAGCCTACCCTCGTACGAGCAGTACTTC
j_call: TRBJ2-3; v_call: TRBV30; clone_size: -; d_call: TRBD2; cdr3_aa: CASGTSGLATDTQYF; cdr3_nt: TGTGCCTCCGGGACTAGCGGCCTTGCGACAGATACGCAGTATTTT
j_call: TRBJ1-1; v_call: TRBV10-3; clone_size: once; d_call: -; cdr3_aa: CATAGGVTEAFF; cdr3_nt: TGTGCCACCGCAGGAGGCGTCACTGAAGCTTTCTTT
j_call: TRBJ1-1; v_call: TRBV27; clone_size: -; d_call: -; cdr3_aa: CASSLSGTTEAFF; cdr3_nt: TGTGCCAGCAGTTTATCGGGGACCACTGAAGCTTTCTTT
j_call: TRBJ1-1; v_call: TRBV19; clone_size: -; d_call: -; cdr3_aa: CASRGHIDTEAFF; cdr3_nt: TGTGCCAGTAGGGGTCACATAGACACTGAAGCTTTCTTT
j_call: TRBJ2-1; v_call: TRBV5-1; clone_size: -; d_call: TRBD1; cdr3_aa: CASSTGQGNEQFF; cdr3_nt: TGCGCCAGCAGCACGGGACAGGGGAATGAGCAGTTCTTC
j_call: TRBJ2-5; v_call: TRBV28; clone_size: once; d_call: TRBD2; cdr3_aa: CASSLQAGGGTQYF; cdr3_nt: TGTGCCAGCAGTTTACAAGCGGGAGGTGGGACCCAGTACTTC
j_call: TRBJ2-3; v_call: TRBV5-6; clone_size: -; d_call: -; cdr3_aa: CASSLVSDTQYF; cdr3_nt: TGTGCCAGCAGCTTGGTTTCAGATACGCAGTATTTT